This is a list of T cell receptor beta chains from one sample in a study of tumor and adjacent non-tumor tissue in lung cancer. TCRdb processed the multiplex PCR reads anew with MiXCR; each CDR3 protein has one entry. Among about 100,000 distinct CDR3 sequences listed, 60% to 80% were seen once. The sample taken for sequencing was distant non-tumor lung tissue. Receptors were obtained from a man aged 25-40 years with non-small cell lung cancer. Each CDR3 is given with its conserved first and last residue. The D gene is left open where the match is weak. Expanded clones get a size class; other rows say once, few or many, or leave the size out.

>NA|TRBV12-3/TRBV12-4|TRBJ1-4|NA
CASTRATFNEKLFF
TGTGCCAGCACCAGGGCCACGTTTAATGAAAAACTGTTTTTT
>many|TRBV6-2/TRBV6-3|TRBJ2-7|TRBD1
CASSRGQVSYEQYF
TGTGCCAGCAGCCGCGGACAGGTATCCTACGAGCAGTACTTC
>NA|TRBV20-1|TRBJ2-5|TRBD2
CSARDGVAGTQGTQYF
TGCAGTGCTAGAGATGGTGTAGCGGGGACCCAAGGGACCCAGTACTTC
>NA|TRBV5-5|TRBJ2-2|TRBD2
CTSSPPGGDTGEPFF
TGTACCAGCAGCCCCCCCGGGGGGGACACCGGGGAGCCGTTTTTT
>many|TRBV6-1|TRBJ2-1|NA
CASSEALADTYNEQFF
TGTGCCAGCAGTGAAGCATTAGCGGATACCTACAATGAGCAGTTCTTC
>many|TRBV20-1|TRBJ2-7|TRBD2
CSARDSLGLAGLYEQYF
TGCAGTGCTAGAGATAGCCTTGGGCTAGCGGGTCTCTACGAGCAGTACTTC
>NA|TRBV6-5|TRBJ1-2|TRBD1
CASSTGQGGGYSF
TGTGCCAGCAGTACCGGACAGGGGGGTGGCTACTCCTTC
>NA|TRBV10-3|TRBJ2-5|TRBD1
CASVRGRGRETQYF
TGTGCCTCTGTCCGGGGCAGGGGGCGAGAGACCCAGTACTTC
>NA|TRBV6-4|TRBJ1-1|NA
CASSVESGRTEAFF
TGTGCCAGCAGTGTAGAGTCAGGGCGGACTGAAGCTTTCTTT
>NA|TRBV11-2|TRBJ1-1|NA
CASSLWSDLGAAFF
TGTGCCAGTAGTCTATGGTCAGACCTCGGGGCCGCTTTCTTT
>NA|TRBV20-1|TRBJ2-7|NA
CSARDVWGEHF
TGCAGTGCTAGAGATGTGTGGGGCGAACACTTC
>many|TRBV29-1|TRBJ2-4|NA
CSVWTKNIQYF
TGCAGCGTTTGGACCAAAAACATTCAGTACTTC
>many|TRBV5-4|TRBJ2-7|TRBD2
CASSREAGGPKEQYF
TGTGCCAGCAGCCGTGAAGCGGGAGGGCCTAAAGAGCAGTACTTC
>NA|TRBV11-3|TRBJ2-7|NA
CASNLGQRFDEQYF
TGTGCCAGCAACTTAGGCCAACGGTTCGACGAGCAGTACTTC
>NA|TRBV30|TRBJ2-3|NA
CAWSVGWKSTVTQYF
TGTGCCTGGAGTGTGGGATGGAAGAGCACAGTTACGCAGTATTTT
>NA|TRBV29-1|TRBJ1-5|NA
CNVSRGPEDQLQHF
TGCAACGTCTCCCGGGGTCCCGAGGATCAGCTCCAGCATTTT
>NA|TRBV7-2|TRBJ1-4|NA
CASSLAGAEKLFF
TGTGCCAGCAGCTTAGCGGGGGCTGAAAAACTGTTTTTT
>many|TRBV12-3/TRBV12-4|TRBJ1-2|NA
CASTSRDLGHYGYTF
TGTGCCAGCACTTCCCGGGACTTGGGGCACTATGGCTACACCTTC
>NA|TRBV12-3/TRBV12-4|TRBJ1-2|NA
CASSFAFGGVYGYTF
TGTGCCAGCAGTTTCGCCTTTGGGGGGGTGTATGGCTACACCTTC
>NA|TRBV6-2/TRBV6-3|TRBJ2-1|TRBD1
CTSSYSGTGIFNEQFF
TGTACCAGCAGTTACTCCGGGACAGGGATTTTCAATGAGCAGTTCTTC
>many|TRBV5-6|TRBJ2-3|NA
CASSRPGTDTQYF
TGTGCCAGCAGCCGCCCCGGCACAGATACGCAGTATTTT
>NA|TRBV5-1|TRBJ2-5|NA
CASKAGGGGQETQYF
TGCGCCAGCAAAGCAGGGGGCGGGGGGCAAGAGACCCAGTACTTC
>NA|TRBV11-2|TRBJ1-6|NA
CASGFTGGFSSYNSPLHF
TGTGCCAGCGGCTTTACGGGGGGGTTCAGCTCCTATAATTCACCCCTCCACTTT
>NA|TRBV11-3|TRBJ2-1|NA
CASSPTPGNVHYF
TGTGCCAGCAGCCCCACACCTGGCAATGTGCACTACTTC
>NA|TRBV20-1|TRBJ2-7|NA
CSARAPTIVEQYF
TGCAGTGCTAGAGCCCCTACTATCGTCGAGCAGTACTTC
>NA|TRBV20-1|TRBJ1-3|NA
CSARDGAAGTTVYF
TGCAGTGCTAGAGATGGGGCCGCTGGAACCACCGTATATTTT
>NA|TRBV5-4|TRBJ2-7|TRBD2
CASGDGLAGYEQYF
TGTGCCAGCGGCGATGGACTAGCAGGCTACGAGCAGTACTTC
>NA|TRBV11-2|TRBJ2-5|NA
CAGSTQGPETQYF
TGTGCCGGCAGCACACAGGGTCCAGAGACCCAGTACTTC
>few|TRBV24-1|TRBJ2-7|NA
CAPAQGSYSYEQYF
TGTGCCCCGGCCCAAGGGTCTTACTCCTACGAGCAGTACTTC
>NA|TRBV4-2|TRBJ1-1|TRBD1
CASSARQGVNTEVIF
TGTGCCAGCAGCGCCCGACAGGGGGTGAACACTGAAGTTATCTTT
>many|TRBV6-1|TRBJ1-2|TRBD1
CASRRDRVDSNGYTF
TGTGCCAGCAGAAGGGACAGGGTTGATTCGAATGGCTACACCTTC
>NA|TRBV11-3|TRBJ2-7|TRBD1
CASRSGTGVEQYF
TGTGCCAGTAGGAGCGGGACAGGGGTCGAGCAGTACTTC
>many|TRBV5-1|TRBJ1-2|NA
CASSLGAGNFYYGYTF
TGCGCCAGCAGCTTGGGGGCGGGGAACTTCTACTATGGCTACACCTTC
>NA|TRBV11-2|TRBJ2-7|NA
CASSLVGTARRYEQYF
TGTGCCAGCAGCTTAGTCGGGACTGCCAGGCGCTACGAGCAGTACTTC
>NA|TRBV12-3/TRBV12-4|TRBJ1-1|NA
CANSTQVGGGEAFF
TGTGCCAACAGTACACAGGTAGGTGGGGGTGAAGCTTTCTTT
>NA|TRBV20-1|TRBJ2-5|NA
CNTMGRIQETQYF
TGCAATACTATGGGACGGATTCAAGAGACCCAGTACTTC
>NA|TRBV6-5|TRBJ1-6|NA
CASNVSPNPPLHF
TGTGCCAGCAATGTTTCCCCCAATCCACCCCTCCACTTT